This passage covers 31 T cell receptor beta chains from one sample sequenced in a study of T cell responses to AZD1222 COVID-19 vaccine. The assay was immunoSEQ multiplex PCR, and TCRdb's table has in-frame clones only and misses some. The sample includes about 120,000 clones, 70% to 90% seen only once; the top ten take roughly 1.6%. The material was peripheral blood, obtained on day 0 of AZD1222 vaccination. These TCRs come from an adult in good health.

This chain links TRBV7-3 with TRBJ2-2, with TRBD1 matching 8 bases. The junction had 3 bases not matched to a gene; V was cut back by 1 base and J by 5 bases. This CDR3 region has 15 residues. CDR1 is SGHTA, CDR2 FQGTGA, per germline. The CDR3 is CASSLNRQGTGELFF. The CDR3, as DNA: TGTGCCAGCAGCTTAAACCGACAGGGGACCGGGGAGCTGTTTTTT.

V and J are TRBV7-9 and TRBJ1-2, with TRBD1 matching over 8 bases. V trimming: 5 bases; J trimming: 4 bases; junction bases outside the gene matches: 6. This CDR3 is built from 14 residues. Looked up from germline, CDR1 is SEHNR and CDR2 is FQNEAQ (reference sequence). CDR3 in amino acids: CASSRGTGGYGYTF. The CDR3 DNA follows: TGTGCCAGCAGCCGAGGGACAGGCGGCTATGGCTACACCTTC.

The rearrangement uses TRBV5-1 and TRBJ2-7; 9 bases agree with TRBD1. The CDR3 length is 15 residues. The J segment lost 3 bases and the V segment lost 0 bases, leaving 4 bases of the junction unmatched. CDR1 is SGHRS and CDR2 is YFSETQ in the germline V gene. In DNA form, the CDR3 reads TGCGCCAGCAGCTTGGTTTCGGACAGGGGCTACGAGCAGTACTTC. It yields the protein CASSLVSDRGYEQYF.

The rearrangement links TRBV14 to TRBJ2-5; D unresolved. V was trimmed by 1 base and J by 9 bases, leaving 12 bases between them. Germline loops: CDR1 SGHDN, CDR2 FVKESK. The length of the CDR3 is 13 residues. CDR3 sequence: CASSQVPARAQYF. CDR3 DNA sequence: TGTGCCAGCAGCCAAGTCCCGGCTCGGGCCCAGTACTTC.

The V call is TRBV5-1, the J call TRBJ2-1; perhaps TRBD2 as D (6 bases). Trimming took off 4 bases at V and 7 bases at J, with 18 bases between the two ends. Per germline, CDR1 SGHRS and CDR2 YFSETQ. The CDR3 contains 15 residues. CDR3 sequence (DNA): TGCGCCAGCAGCCCTAGGGACTCGCAATCTAATGAGCAGTTCTTC. This encodes CASSPRDSQSNEQFF.

This clone has more than one count but fewer than ten. The chain uses TRBV10-3 and TRBJ1-4; 7 positions match TRBD1. This CDR3 has 14 residues. Germline assignment: CDR1 ENHRY and CDR2 SYGVKD. The junction had 4 bases not matched to a gene; V was cut back by 4 bases and J by 5 bases. The CDR3 sequence: CAISVQGGNEKLFF. Written as DNA, the CDR3 is TGTGCCATCAGTGTTCAGGGGGGCAATGAAAAACTGTTTTTT.

J is TRBJ2-1 and V is TRBV5-5; D may be TRBD2 (5 bases). The V gene's germline CDR1 is SGHKS and CDR2 YYEKEE (reference sequence). The CDR3 covers 15 residues. Trimming took 0 bases from V and 0 from J, leaving 7 bases between them. The CDR3 sequence: CASSLERSSYNEQFF. The CDR3 nucleotides read TGTGCCAGCAGCTTGGAGCGGAGCTCCTACAATGAGCAGTTCTTC.

The gene calls are TRBV28 and TRBJ1-5; unclear D gene. V lost 5 bases and J lost 2, with 10 bases in between. CDR3 length: 14 residues. Per germline, CDR1 MDHEN and CDR2 SYDVKM. CDR3 loop: CASSRFEGNQPQHF. Here the CDR3 DNA reads TGTGCCAGCAGTAGGTTTGAGGGCAATCAGCCCCAGCATTTT. The full variable domain, with the rest looked up from reference TRBV28 and TRBJ1-5, is DVKVTQSSRYLVKRTGEKVFLECVQDMDHENMFWYRQDPGLGLRLIYFSYDVKMKEKGDIPEGYSVSREKKERFSLILESASTNQTSMYLCASSRFEGNQPQHFGDGTRLSIL.

This clone was recorded only once. The chain joins TRBV6-5 to TRBJ2-2; D not certain. From germline, CDR1 is MNHEY and CDR2 SVGAGI. The CDR3 spans 14 residues. Trimming took 8 bases from V and 0 from J, leaving 10 bases between them. CDR3 in DNA: TGTGCCAGCGTACGGTCCGCGAACACCGGGGAGCTGTTTTTT. It yields the protein CASVRSANTGELFF.

This sequence joins TRBV4-1 and TRBJ1-1; TRBD1 might be the D (6 bases). This CDR3 has 14 residues. Germline lookup yields CDR1 MGHRA and CDR2 YSYEKL. The germline V and J ends were trimmed by 1 base and 4 bases, with 10 bases remaining between them. The CDR3 loop is CASSQGGAATEAFF. CDR3 nucleotides: TGCGCCAGCAGCCAAGGGGGGGCGGCCACTGAAGCTTTCTTT.

The J gene is TRBJ1-1, the V gene TRBV5-1; no reliable D call. Germline-derived CDR1 and CDR2 are SGHRS and YFSETQ. Deletions cut 2 bases from V and 0 bases from J, with 8 bases between. The CDR3 totals 14 residues. CDR3 region: CASSFNRLNTEAFF. In DNA, the CDR3 is TGCGCCAGCAGCTTCAACCGGTTGAACACTGAAGCTTTCTTT. The full variable domain, completed using reference TRBV5-1 and TRBJ1-1, is KAGVTQTPRYLIKTRGQQVTLSCSPISGHRSVSWYQQTPGQGLQFLFEYFSETQRNKGNFPGRFSGRQFSNSRSEMNVSTLELGDSALYLCASSFNRLNTEAFFGQGTRLTVV.

V gene TRBV7-9 combines with J gene TRBJ2-3; D gene uncertain. Germline V lookup: CDR1 SEHNR, CDR2 FQNEAQ (reference sequence). The CDR3 is 15 amino acids. Trimming removed 0 bases from V and 3 bases from J, with 10 bases in between. CDR3 region: CASSLAVRVTDTQYF. CDR3 DNA: TGTGCCAGCAGCTTAGCGGTTAGGGTTACAGATACGCAGTATTTT.

The chain links TRBV12-3 or TRBV12-4 to TRBJ1-1; 7 nucleotides align to TRBD1. V shed 2 bases, J shed 7 bases, and the junction held 4 bases outside the gene matches. The CDR3 runs to 13 residues. CDR3 sequence: CASSLQGVFEAFF. The DNA of the CDR3 is TGTGCCAGCAGTTTACAGGGGGTTTTTGAAGCTTTCTTT.

The chain employs TRBV5-6 and TRBJ1-5, with D maybe TRBD1 (5 bases). The CDR3 runs 14 residues. Per germline, CDR1 SGHDT and CDR2 YYEEEE. V lost 0 bases, J lost 7 bases, and 11 bases lay in between. In DNA form, the CDR3 reads TGTGCCAGCAGCTTGGTAGGGGACGACCAGCCCCAGCATTTT. It yields the protein CASSLVGDDQPQHF.

The chain has TRBV7-9 and TRBJ2-2, with 7 bases aligning to TRBD2. The CDR3 totals 16 residues. Germline V gives CDR1 SEHNR, CDR2 FQNEAQ (reference sequence). V lost 6 bases to trimming and J lost 1 base; unmatched junction nucleotides: 8. CDR3 in DNA: TGTGCCAGCAGGGCGCTGAGCGGGAAGAACACCGGGGAGCTGTTTTTT. Protein: CASRALSGKNTGELFF.

This chain joins TRBV5-1 and TRBJ1-3; no definite D call. The CDR3 runs 11 residues. V was trimmed by 4 bases and J by 6 bases, leaving 5 bases between them. CDR1 and CDR2 from the germline V gene are SGHRS and YFSETQ. CDR3 DNA sequence: TGCGCCAGCAGCGCCCTAAACACCATATATTTT. Translated: CASSALNTIYF.

The rearrangement joins TRBV19 to TRBJ1-2, with TRBD1 matching 7 bases. Germline CDR1 LNHDA, CDR2 SQIVND (reference sequence). This CDR3 spans 14 amino acids. The V and J ends lost 1 base and 8 bases, in that order; junction bases with no gene match: 7. As DNA, the CDR3 is TGTGCCAGTAGTATAGCTCCGACAGGGTGGGGCTACACCTTC. Its translation is CASSIAPTGWGYTF.

J is TRBJ2-7 and V is TRBV7-8, with 11 bases identical to TRBD2. This CDR3 comprises 16 residues. In germline, CDR1 is SGHVS, CDR2 FQNEAQ. V shed 2 bases and J 1 base; nucleotides not matched to a gene: 4. In DNA form, the CDR3 reads TGTGCCAGCAGCTTACTAGCGGGAGGCATTTCCTACGAGCAGTACTTC. Translating it yields CASSLLAGGISYEQYF.

This clone has more than one count but fewer than ten. The rearrangement joins TRBV9 to TRBJ2-5; D gene ambiguous. The V end lost 0 bases, the J end lost 5 bases, and 14 bases lay between the germline ends. Germline CDR1 SGDLS, CDR2 YYNGEE. There are 15 residues in the CDR3. CDR3 DNA sequence: TGTGCCAGCAGCGTAGAGGACGGTCCGGGTGAGACCCAGTACTTC. Translating it yields CASSVEDGPGETQYF.

The genes are TRBV28 and TRBJ1-5, with 7 nucleotides matching TRBD1. CDR1 and CDR2 (germline): MDHEN, SYDVKM. Unmatched junction bases numbered 10, after V lost 7 bases and J lost 7 bases. There are 14 residues in the CDR3. In DNA form, the CDR3 reads TGTGCCAGCAACCAGGGGGTTTTTAGACAGCCCCAGCATTTT. Translation gives CASNQGVFRQPQHF.

The chain links TRBV9 to TRBJ2-3; D is unclear. The ends were cut back, 4 bases at V and 5 bases at J, with 8 bases in the middle. Looked up from germline, CDR1 is SGDLS and CDR2 is YYNGEE. CDR3 length: 12 amino acids. CDR3 sequence (DNA): TGTGCCAGCAGCCCCGAGAGAGATACGCAGTATTTT. This translates into CASSPERDTQYF.

The V gene is TRBV27, the J gene TRBJ1-6, with 7 bases fitting TRBD1. With V trimmed by 5 bases and J by 10 bases, 11 bases remained unmatched. The CDR3 runs to 15 residues. The germline V gene encodes CDR1 MNHEY and CDR2 SMNVEV (reference sequence). The CDR3 nucleotides read TGTGCCAGCAGTCCTTGGACAGGCGGGGTATCACCCCTCCACTTT. It yields the protein CASSPWTGGVSPLHF.

This rearrangement joins TRBV3-1 (or the pseudogene TRBV3-2) to TRBJ2-7; 7 bases agree with TRBD2. The V segment lost 2 bases and the J segment 2 bases; nucleotides outside the gene matches: 3. The CDR3 has 14 residues. In germline, CDR1 is LGHDT, CDR2 YNNKEL (reference sequence). Here the CDR3 DNA reads TGTGCCAGCAGCCAACTCGGGGGGACCTACGAGCAGTACTTC. This gives the protein CASSQLGGTYEQYF.

The rearrangement joins TRBV7-8 to TRBJ2-7; D is ambiguous. V lost 0 bases and J lost 2, with 8 bases in between. Per the germline V gene, CDR1 is SGHVS and CDR2 is FQNEAQ. The CDR3 length is 14 residues. CDR3 sequence reads: CASSLAGNPYEQYF. In nucleotides, the CDR3 is TGTGCCAGCAGCTTAGCGGGGAACCCCTACGAGCAGTACTTC.

The rearrangement links TRBV2 to TRBJ2-3, with D unclear. The CDR3 is made up of 14 amino acids. CDR1 and CDR2 from the germline V gene are SNHLY and FYNNEI. V was shortened by 4 bases and J by 2 bases, with 10 bases between the two germline ends. CDR3 amino acids: CASSVERNTDTQYF. CDR3 nucleotides: TGTGCCAGCAGTGTAGAGAGGAACACAGATACGCAGTATTTT.

This clone was detected only a few times. The gene calls are TRBV9 and TRBJ2-7; D perhaps matches TRBD1 (5 bases). The CDR3 consists of 15 residues. V was cut by 0 bases and J by 1 base, with 11 bases left in between. The germline gives CDR1 SGDLS, CDR2 YYNGEE. The CDR3 spells CASSVAPTGSYEQYF. In nucleotides, the CDR3 is TGTGCCAGCAGCGTAGCCCCTACAGGTTCCTACGAGCAGTACTTC.

V gene TRBV6-4 combines with J gene TRBJ2-2; perhaps TRBD2 as D (7 bases). V was pared by 2 bases and J by 4 bases, with 11 bases between. In germline, CDR1 is MRHNA, CDR2 SNTAGT. CDR3 length: 15 amino acids. CDR3 coding DNA: TGTGCCAGCAGTGACGGACTAGGGGGCACCGGGGAGCTGTTTTTT. Translated, it gives CASSDGLGGTGELFF.

The J gene is TRBJ1-2, the V gene TRBV27; D unresolved. V lost 5 bases and J 10 bases, leaving 20 bases between the germline ends. The CDR3 runs to 14 residues. CDR1 MNHEY and CDR2 SMNVEV come from the germline V gene (reference sequence). The CDR3 DNA reads TGTGCCAGCAGTACAACTAAAGGGAGCCCTCCCTACACCTTC. Residues: CASSTTKGSPPYTF.

The rearrangement uses TRBV18 and TRBJ2-7, with D possibly being TRBD1 (6 bases). V shed 5 bases and J shed 1 base, with 9 bases lying between them. Germline loops: CDR1 KGHSH, CDR2 LQKENI. This CDR3 spans 13 amino acids. DNA for the CDR3: TGTGCCAGCTCAGAGGACAGATCCTACGAGCAGTACTTC. It encodes CASSEDRSYEQYF.

The chain joins TRBV28 to TRBJ1-1, with D possibly matching TRBD1 (5 bases). The CDR3 covers 15 residues. CDR1 and CDR2 from the germline V gene are MDHEN and SYDVKM. Trimming pared 4 bases from V and 3 bases from J, leaving 15 bases between. The chain's CDR3 is CASSSSGRVDTEAFF. Here the CDR3 DNA reads TGTGCCAGCAGTTCCTCCGGCAGGGTGGACACTGAAGCTTTCTTT.

In DNA form, the CDR3 reads TGTGCCAGCAGTGACAATGCTGCGGGAGGGTCAGATACGCAGTATTTT. It specifies CASSDNAAGGSDTQYF. This rearrangement joins TRBV6-4 to TRBJ2-3; TRBD2 agrees at 9 bases. V gave up 2 bases and J gave up 4 bases; unmatched junction bases: 7. The germline V gene encodes CDR1 MRHNA and CDR2 SNTAGT. The CDR3 loop spans 16 amino acids.